Below are 20 T cell receptor beta chains sequenced from a single sample in a study of T cell repertoires in cytomegalovirus infection. Each CDR3 protein gets one entry after TCRdb re-called the reads with MiXCR. The sample shows about 490,000 distinct CDR3 sequences, about 11% of them seen only once. Sequencing used PBMCs. The receptors here all came from a human donor in good health (CMV status not recorded). Some clones in this sample may be carry-over from other donors' samples.

This clonotype has a handful of counts. The V and J genes are TRBV18 and TRBJ2-7; 8 bases align to TRBD1. This CDR3 region has 14 residues. The trim removed 0 bases at V and 6 bases at J, leaving 4 bases unmatched. Per germline, CDR1 KGHSH and CDR2 LQKENI. CDR3 residues: CASSPPGTGREQYF. Here the CDR3 DNA reads TGTGCCAGCTCACCACCGGGGACAGGTCGCGAGCAGTACTTC.

Many counts were recorded for this clonotype. The chain couples TRBV19 to TRBJ1-1; D ambiguous. The CDR3 is made up of 14 amino acids. CDR1 is LNHDA, CDR2 SQIVND, per germline (reference sequence). The V end lost 3 bases, the J end lost 5 bases, and 13 bases lay between the germline ends. The CDR3 loop is CASSIGLSLTEAFF. In DNA, the CDR3 is TGTGCCAGTAGTATCGGGCTCTCCCTTACTGAAGCTTTCTTT.

This clonotype was seen repeatedly, ten times or more. The V gene is TRBV7-2, the J gene TRBJ2-4, with D unresolved. Germline V lookup: CDR1 SGHTA, CDR2 FQGNSA. V was clipped by 1 base and J by 6 bases, with 1 base between them. The CDR3 consists of 11 residues. CDR3 residues: CASSLGNIQYF. In DNA, the CDR3 is TGTGCCAGCAGCTTAGGAAACATTCAGTACTTC. Full variable domain (missing parts from reference TRBV7-2 and TRBJ2-4): GAGVSQSPSNKVTEKGKDVELRCDPISGHTALYWYRQSLGQGLEFLIYFQGNSAPDKSGLPSDRFSAERTGGSVSTLTIQRTQQEDSAVYLCASSLGNIQYFGAGTRLSVL.

This clonotype was detected many times. V and J are TRBV7-9 and TRBJ2-3; 7 bases are a match to TRBD2. After removal of 3 bases from V and 4 bases from J, the junction contained 7 bases not matched to a gene. This CDR3 has 15 residues. Germline V gene lookup returns CDR1 SEHNR and CDR2 FQNEAQ (reference sequence). CDR3 protein: CASSFTAGVPDTQYF. The DNA of the CDR3 is TGTGCCAGCAGCTTCACTGCGGGAGTCCCAGATACGCAGTATTTT.

V is TRBV2 and J is TRBJ2-2, with TRBD2 as a possible D gene (5 bases). The germline CDR1 and CDR2 sequences are SNHLY and FYNNEI. With 7 bases removed from V and 1 base from J, the gap between germline ends came to 13 bases. This CDR3 has 15 amino acids. CDR3 residues: CASMDSALNTGELFF. The CDR3 region has the DNA TGTGCCAGCATGGATAGCGCGCTGAACACCGGGGAGCTGTTTTTT.

This clonotype was found many times. The chain carries TRBV6-1 and TRBJ1-2; 8 bases map to TRBD1. The CDR3 runs to 14 residues. The J segment lost 0 bases and the V segment lost 5 bases, leaving 2 bases of the junction unmatched. The V gene's germline CDR1 is MNHNS and CDR2 SASEGT. The CDR3 DNA follows: TGTGCCAGCAGTCTGGACAGGGCTAACTATGGCTACACCTTC. Encoded protein: CASSLDRANYGYTF.

In this sample, this clonotype turned up a few times. V and J are TRBV5-6 and TRBJ1-1, with D tentatively TRBD1 (6 bases). The CDR3 is 16 amino acids. V was pared by 4 bases and J by 5 bases, with 21 bases between. Germline V gene sequence: CDR1 SGHDT, CDR2 YYEEEE. The CDR3: CASSPDLQGKRTEAFF. The CDR3 DNA reads TGTGCCAGCAGCCCCGACCTACAGGGAAAAAGGACTGAAGCTTTCTTT.

The chain is built from TRBV10-3 and TRBJ1-2; D is perhaps TRBD1 (6 bases). Germline CDR1 reads ENHRY; CDR2 reads SYGVKD. There are 13 residues in the CDR3. V lost 8 bases, J lost 6 bases, and 16 bases lay in between. The CDR3 DNA sequence: TGTGCCATCGGGGCAGGGGAAATGCATGGCTACACCTTC. It translates to CAIGAGEMHGYTF.

This clonotype showed up just a few times. This chain connects TRBV14 to TRBJ1-5; D uncertain. The CDR3 has 14 residues. The germline CDR1 and CDR2 sequences are SGHDN and FVKESK. The V end lost 4 bases, the J end lost 4 bases, and 11 bases lay between the germline ends. DNA of the CDR3: TGTGCCAGCAGCCCATCATCAACAAATCAGCCCCAGCATTTT. It specifies CASSPSSTNQPQHF. The entire variable domain, with the rest obtained from reference TRBV14 and TRBJ1-5, is as follows: EAGVTQFPSHSVIEKGQTVTLRCDPISGHDNLYWYRRVMGKEIKFLLHFVKESKQDESGMPNNRFLAERTGGTYSTLKVQPAELEDSGVYFCASSPSSTNQPQHFGDGTRLSIL.

This clonotype showed up just a few times. This chain uses TRBV28 with TRBJ2-1; D is perhaps TRBD2 (6 bases). The V gene's germline CDR1 is MDHEN and CDR2 SYDVKM. The CDR3 is 16 residues long. Trimming took off 7 bases at V and 11 bases at J, with 27 bases between the two ends. The CDR3 reads CASNPFPSGLQWKQFF. In nucleotides, the CDR3 is TGTGCCAGCAATCCCTTCCCCAGCGGACTACAATGGAAGCAGTTCTTC.

The chain is built from TRBV29-1 and TRBJ2-7; 8 bases are shared with TRBD1. The CDR3 has 11 residues. With V trimmed by 6 bases and J by 6 bases, 4 bases remained unmatched. Germline V lookup: CDR1 SQVTM, CDR2 ANQGSEA. In DNA form, the CDR3 reads TGCAGCGTCTCGACAGGGGCCGAGCAGTACTTC. This gives the protein CSVSTGAEQYF.

This clonotype occurred many times. This chain joins TRBV2 and TRBJ2-2; D perhaps matches TRBD2 (6 bases). The CDR3 extends over 12 amino acids. The V end was cut by 11 bases, the J end by 6 bases, with 13 bases between. Germline V lookup: CDR1 SNHLY, CDR2 FYNNEI. The CDR3 nucleotides read TGTGCCCGTTTCGGGAGCTCCGGGGAGCTGTTTTTT. Its translation is CARFGSSGELFF.

In this sample, this clonotype turned up a few times. CDR3 nucleotide sequence: TGCAGTGCTAGAGATGGGACTAGCGGGACCTCTAGCACAGATACGCAGTATTTT. Protein sequence: CSARDGTSGTSSTDTQYF. The chain joins TRBV20-1 to TRBJ2-3; TRBD2 agrees at 13 bases. V shed 0 bases and J 0 bases; nucleotides not matched to a gene: 6. Germline CDR1 reads DFQATT; CDR2 reads SNEGSKA (reference sequence). The CDR3 runs 18 residues.

A note on this clonotype: A much more abundant neighbour one base away suggests this may be a read error. This sequence joins TRBV19 and TRBJ1-1; no firm D call. Germline CDR1 LNHDA, CDR2 SQIVND (reference sequence). The CDR3 runs 12 residues. In nucleotides, the CDR3 is TGTGCCAGTAGTCTCCATCGGGGTGAAGGTTTCTTT. Translating it yields CASSLHRGEGFF. The full variable domain, its missing parts supplied by reference TRBV19 and TRBJ1-1, is DGGITQSPKYLFRKEGQNVTLSCEQNLNHDAMYWYRQDPGQGLRLIYYSQIVNDFQKGDIAEGYSVSREKKESFPLTVTSAQKNPTAFYLCASSLHRGEGFFGQGTRLTVV.

V gene TRBV15 combines with J gene TRBJ1-2; the match to TRBD1 covers 9 bases. From germline, CDR1 is LNHNV and CDR2 YYDKDF (reference sequence). This CDR3 region has 16 residues. V lost 4 bases, J lost 0 bases, and 6 bases stayed unmatched. CDR3 loop: CATSINRGPSNYGYTF. The CDR3, as DNA: TGTGCCACCAGCATTAACAGGGGGCCCTCTAACTATGGCTACACCTTC.

This clonotype was picked up a small number of times. The chain recombines TRBV20-1 with TRBJ2-5; D call uncertain. The CDR3 contains 14 residues. Trimming removed 0 bases from V and 8 bases from J, with 16 bases in between. Germline V CDR1 and CDR2: DFQATT, SNEGSKA (reference sequence). CDR3 loop: CSARDPAALITQYF. As DNA, the CDR3 is TGCAGTGCTAGAGACCCGGCCGCCCTAATAACCCAGTACTTC.

This clonotype was counted a few times. This sequence joins TRBV6-2 or TRBV6-3 and TRBJ2-7; 9 bases agree with TRBD1. The CDR3 extends over 19 amino acids. V shed 0 bases, J shed 1 base, and the junction held 13 bases outside the gene matches. Per germline, CDR1 MNHEY and CDR2 SVGEGT. DNA of the CDR3: TGTGCCAGCAGTTACTCGTCGGGACAGGGATTATTATTATCCTACGAGCAGTACTTC. The encoded protein is CASSYSSGQGLLLSYEQYF.

This clonotype was detected many times. The CDR3 DNA reads as TGCAGTGCCGACACGACAGGACTGCCCTACGAGCAGTACTTC. Its translation: CSADTTGLPYEQYF. This chain uses TRBV20-1 with TRBJ2-7; tentatively, D is TRBD1 (6 bases). The V end lost 6 bases, the J end lost 2 bases, and 17 bases lay between the germline ends. Germline CDR1 reads DFQATT; CDR2 reads SNEGSKA (reference sequence). CDR3 size: 14 residues.

This clonotype was seen only a few times. The chain combines TRBV5-8 with TRBJ1-4, with D tentatively TRBD1 (5 bases). This CDR3 has 15 residues. In germline, CDR1 is SGHTS, CDR2 YDEGEE. V lost 2 bases and J lost 3, with 11 bases in between. CDR3 DNA sequence: TGTGCCAGCAGCTTAGGGGTCGTAGCTAATGAAAAACTGTTTTTT. Translating it yields CASSLGVVANEKLFF.

This clonotype was detected ten times or more. The chain joins TRBV24-1 to TRBJ2-5, with TRBD2 as a possible D gene (5 bases). This CDR3 is built from 16 residues. CDR1 KGHDR and CDR2 SFDVKD come from the germline V gene. With 4 bases removed from V and 5 bases from J, the gap between germline ends came to 19 bases. CDR3 in amino acids: CATSEASGRVSETQYF. Here the CDR3 DNA reads TGTGCCACCAGTGAAGCTTCTGGGCGGGTTTCGGAGACCCAGTACTTC.